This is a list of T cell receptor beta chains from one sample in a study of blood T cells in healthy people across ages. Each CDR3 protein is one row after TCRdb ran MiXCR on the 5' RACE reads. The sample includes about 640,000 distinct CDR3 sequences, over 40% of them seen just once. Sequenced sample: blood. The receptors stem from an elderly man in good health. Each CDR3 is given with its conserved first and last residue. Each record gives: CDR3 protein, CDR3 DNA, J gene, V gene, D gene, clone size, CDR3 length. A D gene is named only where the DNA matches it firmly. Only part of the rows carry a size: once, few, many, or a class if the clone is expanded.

cdr3_aa: CASSLFEAPGEQYF
cdr3_nt: TGTGCCAGCAGCTTATTTGAGGCCCCCGGCGAGCAGTACTTC
j_call: TRBJ2-7
v_call: TRBV7-2
d_call: -
clone_size: few
cdr3_length: 14

cdr3_aa: CASSLGAGISSYEQYF
cdr3_nt: TGTGCCAGCAGCTTAGGGGCAGGGATAAGCTCCTACGAGCAGTACTTC
j_call: TRBJ2-7
v_call: TRBV11-2
d_call: -
clone_size: -
cdr3_length: 16

cdr3_aa: CASSLRGHNEQFF
cdr3_nt: TGTGCCAGCAGCTTGCGTGGACACAATGAGCAGTTCTTC
j_call: TRBJ2-1
v_call: TRBV7-3
d_call: -
clone_size: -
cdr3_length: 13

cdr3_aa: CSARGPGGSYNEQFF
cdr3_nt: TGCAGTGCTAGAGGTCCGGGAGGGTCCTACAATGAGCAGTTCTTC
j_call: TRBJ2-1
v_call: TRBV20-1
d_call: TRBD2
clone_size: -
cdr3_length: 15

cdr3_aa: CASSKHPGVTDTQYF
cdr3_nt: TGTGCCAGCAGCAAGCATCCGGGAGTCACAGATACGCAGTATTTT
j_call: TRBJ2-3
v_call: TRBV7-2
d_call: -
clone_size: -
cdr3_length: 15

cdr3_aa: CSATSGRAEKLFF
cdr3_nt: TGCAGTGCTACCTCAGGGAGGGCTGAAAAACTGTTTTTT
j_call: TRBJ1-4
v_call: TRBV20-1
d_call: -
clone_size: few
cdr3_length: 13

cdr3_aa: CASSPTGNPNTEAFF
cdr3_nt: TGCGCCAGCAGCCCAACAGGGAACCCGAACACTGAAGCTTTCTTT
j_call: TRBJ1-1
v_call: TRBV5-1
d_call: -
clone_size: -
cdr3_length: 15

cdr3_aa: CSAGEPNDEQYF
cdr3_nt: TGCAGTGCGGGGGAACCCAACGATGAGCAGTACTTC
j_call: TRBJ2-4
v_call: TRBV20-1
d_call: -
clone_size: -
cdr3_length: 12

cdr3_aa: CASSLVGAGVTNEQFF
cdr3_nt: TGTGCCAGCAGCTTAGTTGGAGCGGGAGTAACCAATGAGCAGTTCTTC
j_call: TRBJ2-1
v_call: TRBV7-2
d_call: TRBD2
clone_size: few
cdr3_length: 16

cdr3_aa: CASSLVTGGPYEQYF
cdr3_nt: TGCGCCAGCAGCTTAGTCACGGGAGGACCCTACGAGCAGTACTTC
j_call: TRBJ2-7
v_call: TRBV4-3
d_call: TRBD2
clone_size: many
cdr3_length: 15

cdr3_aa: CASSSGQGVQSPLHF
cdr3_nt: TGTGCCAGCAGCTCGGGACAGGGGGTTCAGTCACCCCTCCACTTT
j_call: TRBJ1-6
v_call: TRBV5-4
d_call: TRBD1
clone_size: -
cdr3_length: 15

cdr3_aa: CSASSGEELTDTQYF
cdr3_nt: TGCAGTGCTAGCAGCGGGGAGGAGTTAACAGATACGCAGTATTTT
j_call: TRBJ2-3
v_call: TRBV20-1
d_call: TRBD2
clone_size: -
cdr3_length: 15

cdr3_aa: CASSPQGDRSGNTIYF
cdr3_nt: TGTGCCAGCAGTCCCCAGGGGGATCGCTCTGGAAACACCATATATTTT
j_call: TRBJ1-3
v_call: TRBV6-1
d_call: TRBD1
clone_size: -
cdr3_length: 16

cdr3_aa: CASSLMAGGGSEQYF
cdr3_nt: TGTGCCAGCAGCTTAATGGCGGGAGGGGGGAGCGAGCAGTACTTC
j_call: TRBJ2-7
v_call: TRBV7-3
d_call: TRBD2
clone_size: -
cdr3_length: 15

cdr3_aa: CASRDRGYGYTF
cdr3_nt: TGTGCCAGCAGGGACAGGGGCTATGGCTACACCTTC
j_call: TRBJ1-2
v_call: TRBV27
d_call: TRBD1
clone_size: -
cdr3_length: 12

cdr3_aa: CASSHGQGPSRRETQYF
cdr3_nt: TGCGCCAGCAGCCATGGACAGGGCCCTTCTCGCAGGGAGACCCAGTACTTC
j_call: TRBJ2-5
v_call: TRBV4-1
d_call: TRBD1
clone_size: many
cdr3_length: 17

cdr3_aa: CASSFKQGLLNTQYF
cdr3_nt: TGTGCCAGCAGCTTCAAACAGGGACTTCTCAATACGCAGTATTTT
j_call: TRBJ2-3
v_call: TRBV11-3
d_call: -
clone_size: -
cdr3_length: 15

cdr3_aa: CATRAGLAGGHLPDEQYF
cdr3_nt: TGTGCCACCAGGGCGGGACTAGCGGGAGGGCATCTCCCGGATGAGCAGTACTTC
j_call: TRBJ2-5
v_call: TRBV24-1
d_call: TRBD2
clone_size: -
cdr3_length: 18

cdr3_aa: CASSFGTSGRFIVDAQYF
cdr3_nt: TGTGCCAGCAGCTTCGGGACTAGCGGGAGATTCATAGTGGATGCGCAGTATTTT
j_call: TRBJ2-3
v_call: TRBV7-2
d_call: TRBD2
clone_size: -
cdr3_length: 18

cdr3_aa: CATTSGRTSNVLTF
cdr3_nt: TGTGCCACCACTAGCGGGAGAACTTCCAACGTCCTGACTTTC
j_call: TRBJ2-6
v_call: TRBV9
d_call: TRBD2
clone_size: few
cdr3_length: 14

cdr3_aa: CASSDPGASPQYF
cdr3_nt: TGTGCCAGCAGTGACCCCGGGGCAAGCCCGCAGTACTTC
j_call: TRBJ2-5
v_call: TRBV25-1
d_call: -
clone_size: -
cdr3_length: 13

cdr3_aa: CSAREARRSTDTQYF
cdr3_nt: TGCAGTGCTAGAGAGGCCAGACGTAGCACAGATACGCAGTATTTT
j_call: TRBJ2-3
v_call: TRBV20-1
d_call: -
clone_size: -
cdr3_length: 15

cdr3_aa: CASSQDLGSGSTDTQYF
cdr3_nt: TGCGCCAGCAGCCAAGATTTAGGTAGCGGGAGCACAGATACGCAGTATTTT
j_call: TRBJ2-3
v_call: TRBV4-3
d_call: TRBD2
clone_size: -
cdr3_length: 17

cdr3_aa: CASSKGGTGGAKKETQYF
cdr3_nt: TGTGCCAGCAGCAAAGGGGGAACAGGGGGCGCGAAGAAGGAGACCCAGTACTTC
j_call: TRBJ2-5
v_call: TRBV21-1
d_call: -
clone_size: -
cdr3_length: 18

cdr3_aa: CASSQAGETLTEAFF
cdr3_nt: TGTGCCAGCAGCCAAGCCGGGGAGACCCTCACTGAAGCTTTCTTT
j_call: TRBJ1-1
v_call: TRBV3-1
d_call: -
clone_size: -
cdr3_length: 15

cdr3_aa: CASSHRILKNIQYF
cdr3_nt: TGTGCCAGCAGCCATCGGATCCTCAAAAACATTCAGTACTTC
j_call: TRBJ2-4
v_call: TRBV14
d_call: -
clone_size: -
cdr3_length: 14

cdr3_aa: CASSYTGTSDPDTQYF
cdr3_nt: TGTGCCAGCAGCTACACCGGGACTAGCGATCCTGATACGCAGTATTTT
j_call: TRBJ2-3
v_call: TRBV7-9
d_call: TRBD2
clone_size: -
cdr3_length: 16

cdr3_aa: CASSYSERTSGPHNEQFF
cdr3_nt: TGTGCCAGCAGTTACAGCGAAAGGACTAGCGGTCCTCACAATGAGCAGTTCTTC
j_call: TRBJ2-1
v_call: TRBV6-2/TRBV6-3
d_call: TRBD2
clone_size: few
cdr3_length: 18

cdr3_aa: CASSLEYTSRRQYF
cdr3_nt: TGTGCCAGCAGTTTGGAGTATACGAGTCGTCGGCAGTACTTC
j_call: TRBJ2-7
v_call: TRBV27
d_call: -
clone_size: few
cdr3_length: 14

cdr3_aa: CASSLGQTTDTQYF
cdr3_nt: TGTGCCAGCAGCTTAGGTCAGACCACAGATACGCAGTATTTT
j_call: TRBJ2-3
v_call: TRBV11-3
d_call: -
clone_size: few
cdr3_length: 14

cdr3_aa: CASSLAEWTGLTDTQYF
cdr3_nt: TGCGCCAGCAGCTTGGCTGAGTGGACAGGGCTCACAGATACGCAGTATTTT
j_call: TRBJ2-3
v_call: TRBV5-1
d_call: TRBD1
clone_size: -
cdr3_length: 17

cdr3_aa: CASSSGDRRSYEQYF
cdr3_nt: TGTGCCAGCAGTTCGGGGGACCGCCGCTCCTACGAGCAGTACTTC
j_call: TRBJ2-7
v_call: TRBV7-9
d_call: -
clone_size: -
cdr3_length: 15

cdr3_aa: CASSPVLGDGYTF
cdr3_nt: TGCGCCAGCAGCCCGGTGTTAGGGGATGGCTACACCTTC
j_call: TRBJ1-2
v_call: TRBV5-1
d_call: -
clone_size: -
cdr3_length: 13

cdr3_aa: CASSQSAGAAYEQYF
cdr3_nt: TGTGCCAGCAGCCAATCAGCTGGGGCAGCCTACGAGCAGTACTTC
j_call: TRBJ2-7
v_call: TRBV14
d_call: -
clone_size: -
cdr3_length: 15

cdr3_aa: CASGRVGEQYF
cdr3_nt: TGTGCCAGCGGCAGGGTGGGCGAGCAGTACTTC
j_call: TRBJ2-7
v_call: TRBV27
d_call: -
clone_size: -
cdr3_length: 11

cdr3_aa: CASSSGQNYEQYF
cdr3_nt: TGCGCCAGCAGCTCCGGACAAAACTACGAGCAGTACTTC
j_call: TRBJ2-7
v_call: TRBV5-1
d_call: -
clone_size: -
cdr3_length: 13

cdr3_aa: CATGEQGGNQPQHF
cdr3_nt: TGTGCCACCGGTGAACAGGGCGGCAATCAGCCCCAGCATTTT
j_call: TRBJ1-5
v_call: TRBV24-1
d_call: -
clone_size: -
cdr3_length: 14

cdr3_aa: CSASEGYYGYTF
cdr3_nt: TGCAGTGCTAGTGAGGGGTACTATGGCTACACCTTC
j_call: TRBJ1-2
v_call: TRBV20-1
d_call: -
clone_size: few
cdr3_length: 12

cdr3_aa: CASSVGVGKTQYF
cdr3_nt: TGTGCCAGCAGTGTAGGAGTCGGGAAGACCCAGTACTTC
j_call: TRBJ2-5
v_call: TRBV28
d_call: -
clone_size: -
cdr3_length: 13

cdr3_aa: CASSADRLMGTQYF
cdr3_nt: TGTGCCAGCAGCGCGGACAGGTTAATGGGGACCCAGTACTTC
j_call: TRBJ2-5
v_call: TRBV9
d_call: TRBD1
clone_size: -
cdr3_length: 14

cdr3_aa: CSARDLSGLSCQETQYF
cdr3_nt: TGCAGTGCTAGAGATCTTTCAGGACTCTCGTGCCAAGAGACCCAGTACTTC
j_call: TRBJ2-5
v_call: TRBV20-1
d_call: -
clone_size: -
cdr3_length: 17

cdr3_aa: CASSASGQPYEQYF
cdr3_nt: TGTGCCAGCAGCGCTTCGGGACAACCCTACGAGCAGTACTTC
j_call: TRBJ2-7
v_call: TRBV7-2
d_call: -
clone_size: -
cdr3_length: 14

cdr3_aa: CASSPGLAGSLNSYEQYF
cdr3_nt: TGTGCCAGCAGCCCGGGACTAGCGGGATCCTTAAACTCCTACGAGCAGTACTTC
j_call: TRBJ2-7
v_call: TRBV5-5
d_call: TRBD2
clone_size: -
cdr3_length: 18

cdr3_aa: CASLRRTGDGEQYF
cdr3_nt: TGTGCCAGCCTCCGGAGGACAGGGGACGGAGAGCAGTACTTC
j_call: TRBJ2-7
v_call: TRBV6-5
d_call: TRBD1
clone_size: -
cdr3_length: 14

cdr3_aa: CASSYPGTSGGLAPTNTDTQYF
cdr3_nt: TGTGCCAGCAGTTACCCCGGGACTAGCGGGGGCCTAGCTCCGACGAACACAGATACGCAGTATTTT
j_call: TRBJ2-3
v_call: TRBV6-2/TRBV6-3
d_call: TRBD2
clone_size: few
cdr3_length: 22

cdr3_aa: CASSLDPTDTQYF
cdr3_nt: TGTGCCAGCAGCCTCGACCCCACAGATACGCAGTATTTT
j_call: TRBJ2-3
v_call: TRBV7-2
d_call: -
clone_size: many
cdr3_length: 13

cdr3_aa: CSAPDSSYNSPLHF
cdr3_nt: TGCAGTGCCCCGGACAGCTCCTATAATTCACCCCTCCACTTT
j_call: TRBJ1-6
v_call: TRBV20-1
d_call: -
clone_size: few
cdr3_length: 14

cdr3_aa: CASSHRQGDYGYTF
cdr3_nt: TGCGCCAGCAGCCACAGACAGGGGGACTATGGCTACACCTTC
j_call: TRBJ1-2
v_call: TRBV4-3
d_call: TRBD1
clone_size: few
cdr3_length: 14

cdr3_aa: CASSLWDRAYEQYF
cdr3_nt: TGTGCCAGCAGTTTATGGGACAGAGCCTACGAGCAGTACTTC
j_call: TRBJ2-7
v_call: TRBV12-3/TRBV12-4
d_call: TRBD1
clone_size: many
cdr3_length: 14

cdr3_aa: CASSVEPAYNEQFF
cdr3_nt: TGTGCCAGCAGCGTAGAGCCAGCCTATAATGAGCAGTTCTTC
j_call: TRBJ2-1
v_call: TRBV9
d_call: -
clone_size: -
cdr3_length: 14